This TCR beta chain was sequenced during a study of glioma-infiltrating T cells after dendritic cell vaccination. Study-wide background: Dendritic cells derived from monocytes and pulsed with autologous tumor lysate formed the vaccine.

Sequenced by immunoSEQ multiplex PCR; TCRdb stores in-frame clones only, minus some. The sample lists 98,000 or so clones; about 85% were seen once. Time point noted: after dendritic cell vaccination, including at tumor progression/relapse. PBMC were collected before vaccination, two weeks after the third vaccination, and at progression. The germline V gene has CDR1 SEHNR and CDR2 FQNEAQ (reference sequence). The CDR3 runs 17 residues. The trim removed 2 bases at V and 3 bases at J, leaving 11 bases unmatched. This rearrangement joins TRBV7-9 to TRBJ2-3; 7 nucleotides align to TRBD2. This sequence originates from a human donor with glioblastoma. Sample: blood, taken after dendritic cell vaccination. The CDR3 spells CASSLPAGGSHTDTQYF. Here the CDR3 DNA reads TGTGCCAGCAGCTTACCAGCCGGCGGGAGTCATACAGATACGCAGTATTTT.